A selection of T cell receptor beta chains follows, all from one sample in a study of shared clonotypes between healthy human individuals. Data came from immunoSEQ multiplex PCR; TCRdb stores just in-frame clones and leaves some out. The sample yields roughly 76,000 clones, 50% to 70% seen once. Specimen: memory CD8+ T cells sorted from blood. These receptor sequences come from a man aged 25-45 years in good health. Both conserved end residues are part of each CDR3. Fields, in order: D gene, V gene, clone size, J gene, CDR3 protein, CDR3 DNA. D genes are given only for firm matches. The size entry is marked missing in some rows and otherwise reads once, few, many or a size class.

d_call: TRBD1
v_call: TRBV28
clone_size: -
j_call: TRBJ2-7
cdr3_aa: CASRSTGTEPYEQYF
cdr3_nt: TGTGCCAGCAGGAGCACCGGGACAGAACCCTACGAGCAGTACTTC

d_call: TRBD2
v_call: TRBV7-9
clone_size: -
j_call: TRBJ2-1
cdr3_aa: CASSRLAGIKYNEQFF
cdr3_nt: TGTGCCAGCAGCCGACTAGCGGGGATCAAGTACAATGAGCAGTTCTTC

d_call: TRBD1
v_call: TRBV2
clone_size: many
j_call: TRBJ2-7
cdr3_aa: CASSDGTGDEQYF
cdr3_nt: TGTGCCAGCAGTGATGGGACAGGGGACGAGCAGTACTTC

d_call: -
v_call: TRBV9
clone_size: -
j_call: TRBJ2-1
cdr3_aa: CASSVAPTGYAGEQFF
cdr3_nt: TGTGCCAGCAGCGTGGCCCCAACCGGATACGCGGGTGAGCAGTTCTTC

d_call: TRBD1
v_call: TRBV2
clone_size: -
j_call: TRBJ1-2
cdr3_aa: CASSPTGTGLIYGYTF
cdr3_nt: TGTGCCAGCAGCCCCACCGGGACAGGACTAATCTATGGCTACACCTTC

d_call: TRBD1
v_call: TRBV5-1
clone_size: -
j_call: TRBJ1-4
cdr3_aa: CASSLEGDRFNEKLFF
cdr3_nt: TGCGCCAGCAGCTTGGAAGGGGACAGGTTTAATGAAAAACTGTTTTTT

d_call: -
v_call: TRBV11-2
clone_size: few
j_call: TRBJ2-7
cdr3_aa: CASSGAGNRVEQYF
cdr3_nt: TGTGCCAGCTCGGGGGCAGGTAATAGAGTTGAGCAGTACTTC

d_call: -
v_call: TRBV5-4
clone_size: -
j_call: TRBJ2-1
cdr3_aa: CASSLILAEYNEQFF
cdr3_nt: TGTGCCAGCAGCTTGATCCTAGCAGAGTACAATGAGCAGTTCTTC

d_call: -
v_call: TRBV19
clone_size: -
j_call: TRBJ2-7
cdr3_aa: CASSILKIGAGAYDYEQYF
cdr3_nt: TGTGCCAGTAGTATCCTCAAAATCGGGGCAGGGGCATACGACTACGAGCAGTACTTC

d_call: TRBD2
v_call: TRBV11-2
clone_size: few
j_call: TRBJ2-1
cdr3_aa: CASSFGLAGVDEQFF
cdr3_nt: TGTGCCAGCAGCTTCGGACTAGCGGGAGTAGATGAGCAGTTCTTC

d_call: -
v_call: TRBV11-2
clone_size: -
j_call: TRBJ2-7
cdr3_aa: CASSWKEYSYEQYF
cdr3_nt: TGTGCCAGCAGCTGGAAGGAATACTCCTACGAGCAGTACTTC

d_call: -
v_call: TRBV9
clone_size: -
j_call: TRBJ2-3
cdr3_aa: CASSFGSTDTQYF
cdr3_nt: TGTGCCAGCAGCTTCGGGAGCACAGATACGCAGTATTTT

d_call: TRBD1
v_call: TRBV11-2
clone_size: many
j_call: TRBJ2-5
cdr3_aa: CASSLWTGETQYF
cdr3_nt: TGTGCCAGCAGCTTATGGACAGGAGAGACCCAGTACTTC

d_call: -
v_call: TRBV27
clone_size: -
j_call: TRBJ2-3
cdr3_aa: CASSPRLSTDTQYF
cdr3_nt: TGTGCCAGCAGCCCCCGACTTAGCACAGATACGCAGTATTTT

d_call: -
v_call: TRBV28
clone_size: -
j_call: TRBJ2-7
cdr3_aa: CASSRAGEAYEQYF
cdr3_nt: TGTGCCAGCAGTAGGGCTGGCGAGGCCTACGAGCAGTACTTC

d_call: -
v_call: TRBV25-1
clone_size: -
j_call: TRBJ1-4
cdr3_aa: CASSDNTGQLSEKLFF
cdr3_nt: TGTGCCAGCAGTGACAATACAGGACAGCTTAGTGAAAAACTGTTTTTT

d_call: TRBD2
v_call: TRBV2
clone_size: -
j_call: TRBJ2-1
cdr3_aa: CASRGRDRTRDNEQFF
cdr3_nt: TGTGCCAGCAGAGGAAGGGACCGGACTAGGGACAATGAGCAGTTCTTC

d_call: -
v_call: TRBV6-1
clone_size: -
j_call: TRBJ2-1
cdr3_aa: CASSVPRSNEQFF
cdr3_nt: TGTGCCAGCAGCGTACCGAGGAGTAATGAGCAGTTCTTC

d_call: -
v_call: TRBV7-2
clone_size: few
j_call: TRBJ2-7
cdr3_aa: CASIPPTSSYEQYF
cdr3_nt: TGTGCCAGCATCCCCCCTACCAGCTCCTACGAGCAGTACTTC